The entry below describes one TCR beta chain. This was the immunoSEQ v3 assay. Using immunoSEQ multiplex PCR, the repertoire was profiled, and TCRdb retains in-frame clones only, with some absent. Of about 19,000 clones listed, nearly 80% are singletons. This entry comes from a study of TIL therapy for anti-PD-1-resistant metastatic lung cancer. Turning to the study itself: Tumor harvest preceded PD-1/PD-L1 blockade, followed by nivolumab treatment. By whole-exome sequencing, median non-synonymous tumor mutation burden was more than 1.2 mutations per megabase.

Time point defined: pre-treatment sample, taken before nivolumab and TIL therapy. The V end lost 2 bases, the J end lost 4 bases, and 12 bases lay between the germline ends. This CDR3 spans 15 amino acids. Per germline, CDR1 MNHNS and CDR2 SASEGT. Sequencing was performed on blood, taken at baseline. The rearrangement uses TRBV6-1 and TRBJ2-1; tentatively, D is TRBD1 or TRBD2 (5 bases each). The source is a person between 25 and 79 years old with non-small cell lung cancer. CDR3 residues: CASSELVREYNEQFF. CDR3 sequence (DNA): TGTGCCAGCAGTGAATTGGTCAGGGAGTACAATGAGCAGTTCTTC.